A selection of T cell receptor beta chains follows, all from one sample in a study of OX40 agonist ivuxolimab in advanced cancers. TCRdb keeps only in-frame clones here, not all; method: immunoSEQ multiplex PCR. The table shows about 100,000 clones, with about nine tenths occurring only once. The input for sequencing was CD4+ or CD8+ T cells sorted from blood, taken in a trial of the OX40 agonist ivuxolimab. Receptor source: an adult with an advanced solid tumor such as melanoma, head and neck, liver or kidney cancer. The CDR3 runs from the conserved cysteine through the conserved F or W. The D gene is left open where the match is weak. Only part of the rows carry a size: once, few, many, or a class if the clone is expanded.

d_gene	v_gene	j_gene	abundance	CDR3nt	CDR3aa
NA	TRBV7-8	TRBJ1-3	NA	TGTGCCAGCAGCTTAGGATCCGTCAACTCTGGAAACACCATATATTTT	CASSLGSVNSGNTIYF
NA	TRBV15	TRBJ1-2	NA	TGTGCCACCAGCAGAGATCTTAGGGGCGACTATGGCTACACCTTC	CATSRDLRGDYGYTF
TRBD2	TRBV5-1	TRBJ2-7	NA	TGCGCCAGCAGCCCGTGGACTAGCGGGAGCTCCTACGAGCAGTACTTC	CASSPWTSGSSYEQYF
NA	TRBV5-1	TRBJ2-2	NA	TGCGCCAGCACAATATACCGGGGGACCGGGGAGCTGTTTTTT	CASTIYRGTGELFF
NA	TRBV7-9	TRBJ1-5	NA	TGTGCCAGCAGCCCGGGGGTGGGTGCGAGCAATCAGCCCCAGCATTTT	CASSPGVGASNQPQHF
NA	TRBV19	TRBJ2-3	NA	TGTGCCAGTAGTGTTAGACCGGGACTTCATAGCACAGATACGCAGTATTTT	CASSVRPGLHSTDTQYF
NA	TRBV5-1	TRBJ1-2	NA	TGCGCCAGCAGCACCACAGGGAACCTATATGGCTACACCTTC	CASSTTGNLYGYTF
NA	TRBV10-3	TRBJ1-2	NA	TGTGCCATCAGTGATTATGGGACCCACTATGGCTACACCTTC	CAISDYGTHYGYTF
NA	TRBV5-1	TRBJ2-5	once	TGCGCCAGCAGCTTGGATCTCGGGGAGACCCAGTACTTC	CASSLDLGETQYF
NA	TRBV30	TRBJ2-7	few	TGTGCCTGGGGACAGGGACTAAATCACGAGCAGTACTTC	CAWGQGLNHEQYF
NA	TRBV19	TRBJ1-1	NA	TGTGCCAGTAGTATAATAGGGGCCCCGAACACTGAAGCTTTCTTT	CASSIIGAPNTEAFF
NA	TRBV27	TRBJ2-1	NA	TGTGCCAGCAGTTTATGGCGAGGTTCTTCCTACAATGAGCAGTTCTTC	CASSLWRGSSYNEQFF
TRBD1	TRBV29-1	TRBJ2-3	NA	TGCAGCGCTCCCGACAGGGCGACCACAGATACGCAGTATTTT	CSAPDRATTDTQYF
TRBD1	TRBV11-2	TRBJ2-2	once	TGTGCCAGCAGCTTAGGGACAGGGAACGGGGAGCTGTTTTTT	CASSLGTGNGELFF
TRBD1	TRBV19	TRBJ1-6	NA	TGTGCCAGTAGTATAGAGGGACAGTTCTCGGCCCTCCACTTT	CASSIEGQFSALHF
TRBD2	TRBV7-2	TRBJ2-3	NA	TGTGCCAGCAGCTATCAAGCGGGAGGCACAGATACGCAGTATTTT	CASSYQAGGTDTQYF
NA	TRBV19	TRBJ1-5	NA	TGTGCCAGTAGTATGACGGCAGGGGCCCGCAATCAGCCCCAGCATTTT	CASSMTAGARNQPQHF
NA	TRBV10-3	TRBJ2-2	NA	TGTGCCATCGGTTCACAAGCCTTAATCCCCGGGGAGCTGTTTTTT	CAIGSQALIPGELFF
NA	TRBV6-6	TRBJ2-5	once	TGTGCCAGCAGCTCCTACGTACTCCGGGAGACCCAGTACTTC	CASSSYVLRETQYF
TRBD2	TRBV6-5	TRBJ2-1	once	TGTGCCAGCAGTTACTTGGGACTAGCGAAGAATGAGCAGTTCTTC	CASSYLGLAKNEQFF
NA	TRBV21-1	TRBJ2-2	NA	TGTGCCAGCAGCGCCCGGGGGCTTAGCTTCGGGAGTCGAGGTTCCGGGGAGCTGTTTTTT	CASSARGLSFGSRGSGELFF
TRBD1	TRBV14	TRBJ2-2	few	TGTGCCAGCAGCCCCGCTAAAGGCCGGGACAGGGGTACCGGGGAGCTGTTTTTT	CASSPAKGRDRGTGELFF
NA	TRBV5-1	TRBJ2-7	NA	TGCGCCAGCAGCTTGGGGAAATACGAGCAGTACTTC	CASSLGKYEQYF
NA	TRBV7-9	TRBJ2-5	NA	TGTGCCAGCAGCTTACCAGCTAGCATGGAGACCCAGTACTTC	CASSLPASMETQYF
TRBD2	TRBV29-1	TRBJ2-3	NA	TGCAGCGTTTTAGGTCCCAGCGGGAGTTCTGCAGATACGCAGTATTTT	CSVLGPSGSSADTQYF
NA	TRBV28	TRBJ2-5	NA	TGTGCCAGCAGCCGGGGCCGAAGGGAGACCCAGTACTTC	CASSRGRRETQYF
NA	TRBV27	TRBJ1-2	NA	TGTGCCAGCAGTTTCACCATACCGGGGAACTATGGCTACACCTTC	CASSFTIPGNYGYTF
TRBD2	TRBV6-1	TRBJ2-2	NA	TGTGCCAGCAGCACCGGGACTAGGCCCGGGGAGCTGTTTTTT	CASSTGTRPGELFF
NA	TRBV29-1	TRBJ2-3	NA	TGCAGCGTTGCCCGATCGGCAGGGGGCACAGATACGCAGTATTTT	CSVARSAGGTDTQYF
TRBD2	TRBV19	TRBJ2-1	NA	TGTGCCAGTACCAAGAAGGGACTAGCGCCCATCGAAGGTCATGAGCAGTTCTTC	CASTKKGLAPIEGHEQFF
NA	TRBV2	TRBJ2-3	NA	TGTGCCAGCGCAATGGAGTCCACAGATACGCAGTATTTT	CASAMESTDTQYF
NA	TRBV10-2	TRBJ2-7	NA	TGCGCCAGCATGCCGCTAGGTAACTACGAGCAGTACTTC	CASMPLGNYEQYF
NA	TRBV7-7	TRBJ1-4	NA	TGTGCCAGCAGCTCAGGACTGACTTTTAATGAAAAACTGTTTTTT	CASSSGLTFNEKLFF
NA	TRBV5-6	TRBJ2-5	NA	TGTGCCAGCGGGGCTTCGCGTCTGGGTCTGGAGACCCAGTACTTC	CASGASRLGLETQYF
TRBD1	TRBV28	TRBJ2-3	NA	TGTGCCAGCAGTTTAGCGGGACAGGGTACAGATACGCAGTATTTT	CASSLAGQGTDTQYF
NA	TRBV5-1	TRBJ1-1	NA	TGCGCCAGCAGCTTGGGGGTGGGGAACACTGAAGCTTTCTTT	CASSLGVGNTEAFF
NA	TRBV28	TRBJ2-1	NA	TGTGCCAGCACCACCCAGTTTGGCGATGAGCAGTTCTTC	CASTTQFGDEQFF
NA	TRBV5-6	TRBJ1-2	NA	TGTGCCAGCAGTCTGCTTGGACAGTCCGCTAACTATGGCTACACCTTC	CASSLLGQSANYGYTF
NA	TRBV5-1	TRBJ2-7	NA	TGCGCCAGCAGCTTGGACGGAGCCGAGCAGTACTTC	CASSLDGAEQYF
NA	TRBV4-1	TRBJ2-7	NA	TGCGCCAGCAGCCAAGGAGGTCCTAGGTACGAGCAGTACTTC	CASSQGGPRYEQYF
NA	TRBV6-5	TRBJ2-7	NA	TGTGCCAGCAGTTATCTGGAGGACCAGTACTTC	CASSYLEDQYF
TRBD2	TRBV7-8	TRBJ2-3	once	TGTGCCAGCAGTTCGTCGGGGGGTAGCACAGATACGCAGTATTTT	CASSSSGGSTDTQYF
NA	TRBV7-8	TRBJ2-7	NA	TGTGCCAGCAGCTTAGCGCAGGGAGGCTCCTACGAGCAGTACTTC	CASSLAQGGSYEQYF
TRBD2	TRBV7-7	TRBJ2-3	NA	TGTGCCAGCAGCCCGGCGGGGGTCCCCACAGATACGCAGTATTTT	CASSPAGVPTDTQYF
NA	TRBV30	TRBJ1-2	NA	TGTGCCTGGAGTGTATCCGGGGGACACTATGGCTACACCTTC	CAWSVSGGHYGYTF
TRBD2	TRBV19	TRBJ2-3	NA	TGTGCCAGTAGTTTCGGCGGGGGGGCAACAGATACGCAGTATTTT	CASSFGGGATDTQYF
NA	TRBV20-1	TRBJ2-3	NA	TGCAGTGCTGCAAGCACAGATACGCAGTATTTT	CSAASTDTQYF
NA	TRBV9	TRBJ2-3	NA	TGTGCCAGCAGCGTAGGGTCCCTAGAACACAGGAATACGCAGTATTTT	CASSVGSLEHRNTQYF
TRBD1	TRBV6-6	TRBJ1-1	NA	TGTGCCAGCCAGGGGGCGGCGAACACTGAAGCTTTCTTT	CASQGAANTEAFF
NA	TRBV5-1	TRBJ2-2	NA	TGCGCCAGCAGCTTGACGGCGGGAAACACCGGGGAGCTGTTTTTT	CASSLTAGNTGELFF
NA	TRBV27	TRBJ1-6	NA	TGTGCCAGCAGAGAGTATAATTCACCCCTCCACTTT	CASREYNSPLHF